This is a list of T cell receptor beta chains from one sample in a study of memory CD8 T cells in hepatitis C reinfection. Profiled with immunoSEQ multiplex PCR; TCRdb holds only in-frame clones, not every one. Among about 46,000 clones listed, 89% were seen once. Source material: naive CD8+ T cells sorted from blood. These receptors originate from a man younger than 35 with hepatitis C virus infection. The conserved cysteine and the conserved F or W are not part of the CDR3 here.

length	V	J	CDR3
13	TRBV2	TRBJ1-5	ASSEVDGGDQPQH
14	TRBV4-1	TRBJ2-3	ASSQEGLAGTDTQY
12	TRBV7-8	TRBJ1-6	ASSLGPNNSPLH
15	TRBV18	TRBJ2-4	ASSPVRGVSRLDIQY
10	TRBV29-1	TRBJ2-1	SVERDRNEQF
9	TRBV6-6	TRBJ1-1	ASSPSTEAF
12	TRBV5-4	TRBJ1-2	ASSFVASTYGYT
12	TRBV6-1	TRBJ2-5	ASSEGHLGETQY
8	TRBV20-1	TRBJ2-7	SARSAEQY
15	TRBV4-3	TRBJ2-2	ASSQVVTGINTGELF
13	TRBV6-6	TRBJ1-5	ASSFQQGSSQPQH
12	TRBV29-1	TRBJ2-1	SVEGDRGWNEQF
14	TRBV6-6	TRBJ2-1	ASSYSTAKTPLGEF
12	TRBV6-5	TRBJ2-1	ASSGGAPYNEQF
13	TRBV11-2	TRBJ2-3	ASSDMGGRGDTQY
15	TRBV9	TRBJ2-5	TSSDGLAGVVEETQY
16	TRBV7-9	TRBJ2-6	ASSRTGGESSGANVLT
10	TRBV11-2	TRBJ2-1	ASSLSGHEQF
15	TRBV4-3	TRBJ2-2	ASSQDVTGENTGELF
16	TRBV28	TRBJ1-1	ASSYPARGQKWDTEAF
13	TRBV7-9	TRBJ1-1	ASHLPGSSSTEAF
15	TRBV4-3	TRBJ1-5	ASSQEYGQGANQPQH
14	TRBV13	TRBJ2-5	ASSQLDSPGGETQY
15	TRBV7-9	TRBJ2-5	ASSPRVSGEFEETQY
15	TRBV9	TRBJ2-5	ASSPDGGGGYQETQY
12	TRBV7-9	TRBJ2-5	ASSSGGYQETQY
9	TRBV30	TRBJ1-1	AWSAGAEAF
11	TRBV5-1	TRBJ1-6	ASSFRVDSPLH
13	TRBV27	TRBJ2-1	ASSGLAGGSDEQF
11	TRBV7-9	TRBJ2-7	ASRDRGDDEQY
9	TRBV5-4	TRBJ2-1	ASSFVSITV
10	TRBV6-1	TRBJ1-6	ASTSGYSPLH
15	TRBV7-3	NA	ASIKVVDHRKFYEQY
10	TRBV5-1	TRBJ2-7	ASSPGSYEQY
18	TRBV4-1	TRBJ2-1	ASSQGILLAGPSSYNEQF
12	TRBV7-9	TRBJ2-2	ASEGAHDTGELF